This TCR beta chain was recorded in a study of brain T cells in children with intractable seizures. Libraries were prepared by immunoSEQ multiplex PCR; TCRdb keeps only in-frame clonotypes and omits some of them. The repertoire holds around 100,000 clones, with 85% to 95% as singletons. Study results and caveats: Only CDR3 sequence similarity suggested viral specificity, without known HCMV serostatus. Pre-surgery blood may have been undersampled, hiding some clones.

The CDR3 loop spans 13 amino acids. In germline, CDR1 is LNHDA, CDR2 SQIVND (reference sequence). Trimming cost V 3 bases and J 7 bases, with 10 bases left between them. As regards this clone: Its specificity is not known.

The sequenced cases were selected for having the highest brain T cell transcript signatures. Patients received at least one anti-epileptic drug before surgery. Source: peripheral blood, taken at surgery. The rearrangement links TRBV19 to TRBJ2-1; D remains ambiguous. The TCR was taken from a boy under two years old with hemimegalencephaly and intractable seizures. In DNA form, the CDR3 reads TGTGCCAGTAGTATCCTTCCCGGTAATGAGCAGTTCTTC. Translation: CASSILPGNEQFF.